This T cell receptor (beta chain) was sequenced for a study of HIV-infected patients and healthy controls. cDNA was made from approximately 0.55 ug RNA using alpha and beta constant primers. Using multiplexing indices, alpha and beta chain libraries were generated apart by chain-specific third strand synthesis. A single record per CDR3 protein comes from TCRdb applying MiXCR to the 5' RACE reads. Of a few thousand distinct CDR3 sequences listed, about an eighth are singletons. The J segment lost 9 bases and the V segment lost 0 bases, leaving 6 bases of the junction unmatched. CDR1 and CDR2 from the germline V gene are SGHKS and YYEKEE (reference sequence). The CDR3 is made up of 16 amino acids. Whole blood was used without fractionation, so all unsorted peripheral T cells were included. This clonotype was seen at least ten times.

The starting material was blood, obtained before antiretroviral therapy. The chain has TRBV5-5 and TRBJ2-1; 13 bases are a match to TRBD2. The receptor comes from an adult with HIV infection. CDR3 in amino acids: CASSLDGLAGVVEQFF. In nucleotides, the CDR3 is TGTGCCAGCAGCTTGGATGGACTAGCGGGAGTAGTTGAGCAGTTCTTC.